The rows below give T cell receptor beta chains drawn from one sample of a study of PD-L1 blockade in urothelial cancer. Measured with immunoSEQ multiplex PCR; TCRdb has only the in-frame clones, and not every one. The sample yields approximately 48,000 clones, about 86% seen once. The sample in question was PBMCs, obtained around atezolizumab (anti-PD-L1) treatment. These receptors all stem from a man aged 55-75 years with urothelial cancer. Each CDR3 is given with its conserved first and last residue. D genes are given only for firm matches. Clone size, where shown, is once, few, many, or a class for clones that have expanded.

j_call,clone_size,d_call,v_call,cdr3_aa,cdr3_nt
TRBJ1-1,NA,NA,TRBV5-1,CASSLVGANTEAFF,TGCGCCAGCAGCTTGGTGGGCGCAAACACTGAAGCTTTCTTT
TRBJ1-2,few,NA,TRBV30,CAWSRGYGYTF,TGTGCCTGGAGTAGGGGCTATGGCTACACCTTC
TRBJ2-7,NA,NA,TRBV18,CASSPKQYEQYF,TGTGCCAGCTCACCCAAACAGTACGAGCAGTACTTC
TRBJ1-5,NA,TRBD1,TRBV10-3,CAIKSTGPDVQHF,TGTGCCATCAAATCGACAGGGCCTGACGTTCAGCATTTT
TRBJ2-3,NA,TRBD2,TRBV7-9,CASSHQGLAGAEAYTQYF,TGTGCCAGCAGCCACCAGGGACTAGCGGGGGCCGAAGCATATACGCAGTATTTT
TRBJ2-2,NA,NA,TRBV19,CASSPGSNTGELFF,TGTGCCAGTAGTCCAGGGTCGAACACCGGGGAGCTGTTTTTT
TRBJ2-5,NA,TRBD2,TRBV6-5,CASSHLSGATETQYF,TGTGCCAGCAGTCACCTTAGCGGGGCCACCGAGACCCAGTACTTC
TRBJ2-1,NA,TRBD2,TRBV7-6,CASRQSGTTSSYNEQFF,TGTGCCAGCAGGCAATCCGGGACTACTAGCTCCTACAATGAGCAGTTCTTC
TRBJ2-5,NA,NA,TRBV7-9,CASSLVAAFQETQYF,TGTGCCAGCAGCTTAGTTGCAGCGTTCCAAGAGACCCAGTACTTC
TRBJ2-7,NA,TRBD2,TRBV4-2,CASSQAGTRLNYEQYF,TGTGCCAGCAGCCAAGCCGGGACTAGACTGAACTACGAGCAGTACTTC
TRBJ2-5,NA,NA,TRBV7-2,CASSTVVEWLETQYF,TGTGCCAGCAGCACCGTGGTGGAGTGGTTGGAGACCCAGTACTTC
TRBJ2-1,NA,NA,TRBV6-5,CASSRLVDSYNEQFF,TGTGCCAGCAGCCGCCTAGTGGACTCCTACAATGAGCAGTTCTTC